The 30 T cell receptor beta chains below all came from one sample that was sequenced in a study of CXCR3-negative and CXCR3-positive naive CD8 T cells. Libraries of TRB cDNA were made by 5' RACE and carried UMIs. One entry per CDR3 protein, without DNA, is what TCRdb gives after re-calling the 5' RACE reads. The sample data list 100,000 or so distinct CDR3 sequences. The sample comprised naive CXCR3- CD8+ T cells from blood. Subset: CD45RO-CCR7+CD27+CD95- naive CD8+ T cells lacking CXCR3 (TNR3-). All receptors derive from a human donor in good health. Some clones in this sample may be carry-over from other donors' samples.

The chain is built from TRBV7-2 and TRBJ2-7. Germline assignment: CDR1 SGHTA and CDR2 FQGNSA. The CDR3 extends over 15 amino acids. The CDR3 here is CASRLGEGRSHEQYF.

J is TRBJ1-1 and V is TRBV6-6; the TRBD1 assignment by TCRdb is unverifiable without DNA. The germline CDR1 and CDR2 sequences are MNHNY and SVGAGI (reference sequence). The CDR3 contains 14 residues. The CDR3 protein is CASSPGELDTEAFF.

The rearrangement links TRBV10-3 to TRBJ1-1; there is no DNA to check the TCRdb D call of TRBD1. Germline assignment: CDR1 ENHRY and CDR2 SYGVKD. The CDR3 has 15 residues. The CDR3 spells CAISESIGANTEAFF.

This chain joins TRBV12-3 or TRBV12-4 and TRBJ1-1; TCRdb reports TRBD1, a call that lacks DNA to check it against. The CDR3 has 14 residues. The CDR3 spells CASRMGQGDTEAFF.

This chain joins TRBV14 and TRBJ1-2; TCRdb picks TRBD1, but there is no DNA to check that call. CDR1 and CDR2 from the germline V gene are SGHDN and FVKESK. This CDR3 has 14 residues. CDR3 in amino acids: CASSQDLWTGSPFF.

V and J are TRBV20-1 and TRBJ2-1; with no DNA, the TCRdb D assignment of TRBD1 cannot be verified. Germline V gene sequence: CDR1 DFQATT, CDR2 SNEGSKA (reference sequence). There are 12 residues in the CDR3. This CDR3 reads CSGGALVNEQFF.

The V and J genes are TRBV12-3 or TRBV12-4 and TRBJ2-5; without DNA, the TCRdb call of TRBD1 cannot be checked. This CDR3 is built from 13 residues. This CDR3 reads CASGPGYRETQYF.

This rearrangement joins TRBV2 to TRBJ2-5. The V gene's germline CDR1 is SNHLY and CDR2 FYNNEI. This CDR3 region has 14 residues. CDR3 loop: CASSFSTLRETQYF.

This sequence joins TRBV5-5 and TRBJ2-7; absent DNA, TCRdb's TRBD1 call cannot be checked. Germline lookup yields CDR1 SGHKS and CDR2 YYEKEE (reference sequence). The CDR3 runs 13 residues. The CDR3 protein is CASSLWGQDEQYF. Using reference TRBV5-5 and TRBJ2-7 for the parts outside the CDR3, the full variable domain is DAGVTQSPTHLIKTRGQQVTLRCSPISGHKSVSWYQQVLGQGPQFIFQYYEKEERGRGNFPDRFSARQFPNYSSELNVNALLLGDSALYLCASSLWGQDEQYFGPGTRLTVT.

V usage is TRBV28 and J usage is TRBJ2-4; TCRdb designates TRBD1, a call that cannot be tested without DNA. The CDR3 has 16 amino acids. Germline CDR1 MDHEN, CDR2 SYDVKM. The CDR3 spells CASSFGFRGPKNIQYF.

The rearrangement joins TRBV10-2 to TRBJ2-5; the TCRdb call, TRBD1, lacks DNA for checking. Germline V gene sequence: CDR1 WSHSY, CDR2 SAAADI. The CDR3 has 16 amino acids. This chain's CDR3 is CASSELGSGVTETQYF.

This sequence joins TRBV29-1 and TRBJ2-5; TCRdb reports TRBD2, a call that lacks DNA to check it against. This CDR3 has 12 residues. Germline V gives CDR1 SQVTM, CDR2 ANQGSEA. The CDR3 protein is CSATAGEETQYF. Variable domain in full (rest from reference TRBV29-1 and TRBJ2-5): SAVISQKPSRDICQRGTSLTIQCQVDSQVTMMFWYRQQPGQSLTLIATANQGSEATYESGFVIDKFPISRPNLTFSTLTVSNMSPEDSSIYLCSATAGEETQYFGPGTRLLVL.

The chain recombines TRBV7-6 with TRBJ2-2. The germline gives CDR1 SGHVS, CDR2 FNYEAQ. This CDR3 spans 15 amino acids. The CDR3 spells CASSLNAVLAGELFF.

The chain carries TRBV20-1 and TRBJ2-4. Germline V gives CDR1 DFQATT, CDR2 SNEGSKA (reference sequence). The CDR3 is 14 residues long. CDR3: CSARRTRMDNIQYF.

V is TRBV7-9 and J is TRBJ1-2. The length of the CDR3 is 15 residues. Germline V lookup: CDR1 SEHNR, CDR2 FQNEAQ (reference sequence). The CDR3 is CASSLSELSLYGYTF.

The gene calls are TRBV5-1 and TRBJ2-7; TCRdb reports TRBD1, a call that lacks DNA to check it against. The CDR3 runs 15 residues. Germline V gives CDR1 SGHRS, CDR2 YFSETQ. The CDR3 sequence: CASSTGQGIFHEQYF.

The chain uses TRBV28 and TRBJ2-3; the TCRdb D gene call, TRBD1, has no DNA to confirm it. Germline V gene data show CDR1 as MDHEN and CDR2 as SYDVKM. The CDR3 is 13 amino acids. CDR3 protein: CATWGVGTDTQYF. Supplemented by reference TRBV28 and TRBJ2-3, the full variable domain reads DVKVTQSSRYLVKRTGEKVFLECVQDMDHENMFWYRQDPGLGLRLIYFSYDVKMKEKGDIPEGYSVSREKKERFSLILESASTNQTSMYLCATWGVGTDTQYFGPGTRLTVL.

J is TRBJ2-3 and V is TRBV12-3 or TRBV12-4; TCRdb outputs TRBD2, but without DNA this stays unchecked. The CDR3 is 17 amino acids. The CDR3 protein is CASRVVGKGGITDTQYF.

The CDR3 spells CASGLGLISEAFF. This chain links TRBV12-5 with TRBJ1-1. The CDR3 is made up of 13 amino acids. The germline gives CDR1 LGHNT, CDR2 FRNRAP.

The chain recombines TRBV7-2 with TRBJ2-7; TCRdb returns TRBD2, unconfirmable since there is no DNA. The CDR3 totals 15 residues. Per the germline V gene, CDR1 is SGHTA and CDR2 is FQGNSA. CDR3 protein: CASSLATGTRNEQYF.

CDR3 residues: CSVEEYTEAFF. The rearrangement joins TRBV29-1 to TRBJ1-1. The CDR3 totals 11 residues. CDR1 and CDR2 (germline): SQVTM, ANQGSEA.

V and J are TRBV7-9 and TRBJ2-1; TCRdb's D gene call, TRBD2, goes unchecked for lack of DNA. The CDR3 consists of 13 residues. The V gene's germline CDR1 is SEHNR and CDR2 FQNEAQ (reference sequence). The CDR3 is CASRTSGSNEQFF.

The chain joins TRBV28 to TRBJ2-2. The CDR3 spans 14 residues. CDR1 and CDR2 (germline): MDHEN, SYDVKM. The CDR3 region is CASSSYRRPGELFF.

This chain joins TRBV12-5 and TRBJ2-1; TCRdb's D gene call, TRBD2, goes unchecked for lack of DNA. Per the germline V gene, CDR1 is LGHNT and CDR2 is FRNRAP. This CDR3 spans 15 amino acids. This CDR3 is CASGPRGVPYNEQFF.

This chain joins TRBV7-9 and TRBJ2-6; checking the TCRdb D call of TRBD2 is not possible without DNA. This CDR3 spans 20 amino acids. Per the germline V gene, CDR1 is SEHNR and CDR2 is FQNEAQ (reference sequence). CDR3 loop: CASSSPDEGPKHSGANVLTF.

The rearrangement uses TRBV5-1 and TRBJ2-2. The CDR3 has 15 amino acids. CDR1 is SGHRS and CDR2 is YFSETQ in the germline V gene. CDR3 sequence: CASSLWPANTGELFF. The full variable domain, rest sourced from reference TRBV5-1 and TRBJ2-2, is KAGVTQTPRYLIKTRGQQVTLSCSPISGHRSVSWYQQTPGQGLQFLFEYFSETQRNKGNFPGRFSGRQFSNSRSEMNVSTLELGDSALYLCASSLWPANTGELFFGEGSRLTVL.

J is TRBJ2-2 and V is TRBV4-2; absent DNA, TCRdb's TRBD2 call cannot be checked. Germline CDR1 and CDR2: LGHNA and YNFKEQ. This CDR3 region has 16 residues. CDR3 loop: CASSQEREDLPGELFF.

The CDR3 reads CASSQDWEAVSSTDTQYF. The rearrangement uses TRBV4-3 and TRBJ2-3; there is no DNA to check the TCRdb D call of TRBD2. CDR3 length equals 18 residues. Germline V gene data show CDR1 as LGHNA and CDR2 as YSLEER.

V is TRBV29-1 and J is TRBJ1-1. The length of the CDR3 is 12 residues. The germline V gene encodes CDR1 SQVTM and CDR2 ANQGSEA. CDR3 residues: CSVRLPNTEAFF.

The CDR3 sequence: CASSQYGARNEQFF. The chain employs TRBV7-2 and TRBJ2-1; the D call of TRBD1 rests on TCRdb alone, since no DNA is present to check it. From germline, CDR1 is SGHTA and CDR2 FQGNSA. There are 14 residues in the CDR3.